Listed below are T cell receptor beta chains from one sample, sequenced in a study of blood T cell repertoires in COVID-19. Repertoires were generated with immunoSEQ multiplex PCR, while TCRdb's copy carries only in-frame clones and drops some. The sample yields 60,000 to 85,000 clones, around 85% seen once. The sequencing sample was made of peripheral blood. All receptors come from a man aged 45 to 65 with active COVID-19. Each CDR3 is given with its conserved first and last residue. The order of the fields is J gene, V gene, D gene, clone size, CDR3 DNA, CDR3 protein. A D gene is named only where the DNA matches it firmly. Size values are once, few and many counts, or a class for expanded clones, and some rows have none.

TRBJ2-5,TRBV15,.,once,TGTGCCACCAGCAGAGAAGTCAGGCTTGAGACCCAGTACTTC,CATSREVRLETQYF
TRBJ1-2,TRBV5-1,TRBD1,.,TGCGCCAGCAGCTTGGGGGGGACAGCTAACTATGGCTACACCTTC,CASSLGGTANYGYTF
TRBJ1-5,TRBV10-3,TRBD1,.,TGTGCCATCAGTCAAGACAGGGGAGCGGGCAATCAGCCCCAGCATTTT,CAISQDRGAGNQPQHF
TRBJ1-2,TRBV19,.,.,TGTGCCAGTACCGTGGACAGTACCTATGGCTACACCTTC,CASTVDSTYGYTF
TRBJ1-5,TRBV5-1,TRBD1,.,TGCGCCAGCAGCTTAGACAGGGGAAGTCAGCCCCAGCATTTT,CASSLDRGSQPQHF
TRBJ1-2,TRBV7-2,.,few,TGTGCCAGCAGTCCCGACAGAACCTATGGCTACACCTTC,CASSPDRTYGYTF
TRBJ2-1,TRBV18,.,.,TGTGCCAGCTCATCTTACCGGGACAATGAGCAGTTCTTC,CASSSYRDNEQFF
TRBJ2-3,TRBV4-3,.,.,TGCGCCAGCAGCCAAGCCCCCACGGCAGATACGCAGTATTTT,CASSQAPTADTQYF
TRBJ2-7,TRBV11-2,.,.,TGTGCCAGCAGCCCAGATTGGGTAACGGGACTTTCACCCTACGAGCAGTACTTC,CASSPDWVTGLSPYEQYF
TRBJ1-2,TRBV11-2,.,.,TGTGCCAGCAGCTTAGACGCCGACAGGATCAGCTATGGCTACACCTTC,CASSLDADRISYGYTF
TRBJ2-1,TRBV5-1,TRBD2,.,TGCGCCAGCAGCAGAACGACTAGCGGGAGTTACGAGCAGTTCTTC,CASSRTTSGSYEQFF
TRBJ1-5,TRBV7-2,.,.,TGTGCCAGCAGCTTAGTGGGGGGTCAAAATCAGCCCCAGCATTTT,CASSLVGGQNQPQHF
TRBJ2-3,TRBV7-2,TRBD2,.,TGTGCCAGCAGCCCACGGGAGGGCACAGATACGCAGTATTTT,CASSPREGTDTQYF
TRBJ1-2,TRBV24-1,.,.,TGTGCCACCAGTGACTACAGGGTTGGCTATGGCTACACCTTC,CATSDYRVGYGYTF
TRBJ1-4,TRBV29-1,.,.,TGCAGGCGACAGGACCCCCTATTGTTTTTT,CRRQDPLLFF
TRBJ2-3,TRBV18,.,.,TGTGCCAGCTCAAAGACGGGAACATCAGATACGCAGTATTTT,CASSKTGTSDTQYF
TRBJ1-3,TRBV7-8,.,.,TGTGCCAGCAGCAGAGCGGGGCAGGGCTTCTCTGGAAACACCATATATTTT,CASSRAGQGFSGNTIYF
TRBJ2-1,TRBV28,TRBD2,.,TGTGCCAGCAGCCCCGGGGGGGCGTCAAAAAATGAGCAGTTCTTC,CASSPGGASKNEQFF
TRBJ2-1,TRBV24-1,.,.,TGTGCCACCAGAGCATCGTCTCCCAATGAGCAGTTCTTC,CATRASSPNEQFF
TRBJ2-5,TRBV6-5,TRBD2,.,TGTGCCAGCAGTTACGGGACTAGCGGGAAGGAGACCCAGTACTTC,CASSYGTSGKETQYF
TRBJ1-1,TRBV10-3,.,once,TGTGCCATCGCCGGGGGGAACACTGAAGCTTTCTTT,CAIAGGNTEAFF
TRBJ1-3,TRBV7-8,.,once,TGTGCCAGCAGCTTAGGCCGGGGCTCTGGAAACACCATATATTTT,CASSLGRGSGNTIYF
TRBJ1-6,TRBV18,TRBD1,.,TGTGCCAGCTCACCATCACAGGGGAATTCACCCCTCCACTTT,CASSPSQGNSPLHF
TRBJ2-5,TRBV6-5,TRBD2,.,TGTGCCAGCAGAACGGGAGGTTTGGAGACCCAGTACTTC,CASRTGGLETQYF
TRBJ2-6,TRBV18,TRBD1,.,TGTGCCAGCTCGCTAAACAGGGGGCCGGGCGGGGCCAACGTCCTGACTTTC,CASSLNRGPGGANVLTF
TRBJ2-1,TRBV6-5,.,.,TGTGCCAGCAGTAACGGGATCGGGTTTGGTTGGGAGTTCTTC,CASSNGIGFGWEFF
TRBJ1-5,TRBV24-1,.,.,TGTGCCACCAGTGGAGGGTTTTATCAGCCCCAGCATTTT,CATSGGFYQPQHF
TRBJ1-2,TRBV5-4,.,.,TGTGCCAGCAGCTTGGGTCATAGGACGGGGTATGGCTACACCTTC,CASSLGHRTGYGYTF
TRBJ2-6,TRBV4-3,.,.,TGCGCCAGCAGCCAAGATCTGGGCGCTGGGGCCAACGTCCTGACTTTC,CASSQDLGAGANVLTF
TRBJ2-3,TRBV7-3,TRBD2,.,TGTGCCAGCAGCCGGGGGGGCCTTAGTTCAGATACGCAGTATTTT,CASSRGGLSSDTQYF
TRBJ2-3,TRBV29-1,TRBD2,once,TGCAGCGTCGCCGGACTAGCTCAAGGGGGCACAGATACGCAGTATTTT,CSVAGLAQGGTDTQYF
TRBJ1-2,TRBV28,.,.,TGTGCCAGCAGCCCCGACATGTATGGCTACACCTTC,CASSPDMYGYTF
TRBJ1-6,TRBV9,TRBD1,few,TGTGCCAGCAGCGACGGACAGGGGGGTTCACCCCTCCACTTT,CASSDGQGGSPLHF
TRBJ1-2,TRBV7-3,TRBD1,.,TGTGCCAGCAGCCGACAGGGGAGGTGGGGCTACACCTTC,CASSRQGRWGYTF
TRBJ1-5,TRBV7-2,.,.,TGTGCCAGCAGCTTAGTGGGCCAGGCCCAGCATTTT,CASSLVGQAQHF
TRBJ2-3,TRBV4-1,.,.,TGCGCCAGCAGCCAGTGGACAGTCACAGATACGCAGTATTTT,CASSQWTVTDTQYF
TRBJ2-1,TRBV9,.,.,TGTGCCAGCAGCGTGAACGGGGGATCCTACAATGAGCAGTTCTTC,CASSVNGGSYNEQFF
TRBJ2-2,TRBV2,.,.,TGTGCCAGCAGTGACGACCCTAGCCGTGACACCGGGGAGCTGTTTTTT,CASSDDPSRDTGELFF
TRBJ1-5,TRBV7-2,TRBD1,.,TGTGCCAGCAGCACATTCCAGGGGGCAGAAAATCAGCCCCAGCATTTT,CASSTFQGAENQPQHF
TRBJ1-1,TRBV5-1,.,.,TGCGCCAGCAGCTTGTTTTGGGGCTCCCTGACTGAAGCTTTCTTT,CASSLFWGSLTEAFF
TRBJ2-3,TRBV3-1/TRBV3-2,TRBD2,.,TGTGCCAGCAGCGGGGGGACTAAAAGCACAGATACGCAGTATTTT,CASSGGTKSTDTQYF
TRBJ2-1,TRBV4-2,TRBD2,.,TGTGCCAGCAGCCAAGGGGGACTAGTTACCGATGAGCAGTTCTTC,CASSQGGLVTDEQFF
TRBJ1-2,TRBV24-1,.,.,TGTGCCACCAGTGACCCCCGGGAGTATGGCTACACCTTC,CATSDPREYGYTF
TRBJ2-7,TRBV5-1,TRBD1,.,TGCGCCAGCAGCGCGGGACAGGGAAACGAGCAGTACTTC,CASSAGQGNEQYF
TRBJ2-5,TRBV11-3,TRBD1,.,TGTGCCAGCGGTCGGGACAGTCCTCGAGAGACCCAGTACTTC,CASGRDSPRETQYF